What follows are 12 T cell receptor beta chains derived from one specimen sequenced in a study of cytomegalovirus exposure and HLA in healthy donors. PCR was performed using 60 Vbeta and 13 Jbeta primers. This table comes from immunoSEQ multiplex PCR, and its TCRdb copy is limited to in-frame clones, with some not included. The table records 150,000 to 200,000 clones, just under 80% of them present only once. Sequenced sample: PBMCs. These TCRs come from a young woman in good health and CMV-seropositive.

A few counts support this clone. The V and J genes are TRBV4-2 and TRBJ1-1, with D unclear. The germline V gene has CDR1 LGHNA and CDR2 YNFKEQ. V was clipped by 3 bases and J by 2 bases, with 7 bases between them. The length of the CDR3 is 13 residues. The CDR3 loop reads CASSQELNTEAFF. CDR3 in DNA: TGTGCCAGCAGCCAGGAGCTTAACACTGAAGCTTTCTTT.

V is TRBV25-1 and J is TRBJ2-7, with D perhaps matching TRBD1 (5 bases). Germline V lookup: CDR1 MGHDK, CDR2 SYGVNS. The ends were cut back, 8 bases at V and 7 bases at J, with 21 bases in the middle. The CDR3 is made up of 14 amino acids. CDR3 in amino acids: CASAATAPKWEQYF. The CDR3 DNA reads TGTGCCAGCGCTGCGACAGCACCAAAGTGGGAGCAGTACTTC.

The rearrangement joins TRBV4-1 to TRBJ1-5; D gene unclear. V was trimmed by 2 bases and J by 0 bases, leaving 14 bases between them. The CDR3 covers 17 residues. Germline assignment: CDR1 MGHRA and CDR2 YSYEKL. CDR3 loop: CASSQIPSPLSNQPQHF. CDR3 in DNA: TGCGCCAGCAGCCAAATCCCCTCCCCACTTAGCAATCAGCCCCAGCATTTT.

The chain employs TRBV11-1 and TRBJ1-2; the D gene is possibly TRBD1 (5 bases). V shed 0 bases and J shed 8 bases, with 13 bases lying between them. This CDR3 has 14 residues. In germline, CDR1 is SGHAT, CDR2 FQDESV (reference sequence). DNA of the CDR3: TGTGCCAGCAGCTTAGCTCCAGGGATTTGGGGCTACACCTTC. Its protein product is CASSLAPGIWGYTF.

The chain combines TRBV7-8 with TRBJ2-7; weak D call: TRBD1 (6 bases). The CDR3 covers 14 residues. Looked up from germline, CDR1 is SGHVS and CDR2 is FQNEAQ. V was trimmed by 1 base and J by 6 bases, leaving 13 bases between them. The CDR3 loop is CASSLVPPRGEQYF. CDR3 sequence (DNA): TGTGCCAGCAGCTTAGTTCCCCCCAGGGGCGAGCAGTACTTC.

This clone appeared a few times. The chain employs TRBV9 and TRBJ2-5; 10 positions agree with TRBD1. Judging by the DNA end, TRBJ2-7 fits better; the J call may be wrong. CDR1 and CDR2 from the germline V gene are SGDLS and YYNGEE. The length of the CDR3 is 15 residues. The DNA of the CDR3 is TGTGCCAGCAGCGTAGCAGGGACAGGGGTCCGCGAGCAGTACTTC. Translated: CASSVAGTGVREQYF.

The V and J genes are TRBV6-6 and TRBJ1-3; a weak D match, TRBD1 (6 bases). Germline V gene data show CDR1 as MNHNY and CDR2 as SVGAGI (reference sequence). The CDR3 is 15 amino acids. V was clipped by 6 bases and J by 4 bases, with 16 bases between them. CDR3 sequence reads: CASRPSDSYGNTIYF. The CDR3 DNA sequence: TGTGCCAGCAGACCCTCGGACAGTTACGGAAACACCATATATTTT.

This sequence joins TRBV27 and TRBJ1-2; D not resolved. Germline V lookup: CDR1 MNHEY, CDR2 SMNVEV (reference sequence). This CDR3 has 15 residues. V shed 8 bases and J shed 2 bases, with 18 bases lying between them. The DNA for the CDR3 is TGTGCCAGCGCGCGTTTTCCGCAGGTCAACTATGGCTACACCTTC. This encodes CASARFPQVNYGYTF.

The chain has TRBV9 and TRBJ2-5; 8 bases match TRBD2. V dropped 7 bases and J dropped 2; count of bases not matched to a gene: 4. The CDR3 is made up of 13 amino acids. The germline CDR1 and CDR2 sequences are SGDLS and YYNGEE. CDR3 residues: CASAGTRQETQYF. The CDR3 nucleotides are TGTGCCAGCGCCGGGACTAGGCAAGAGACCCAGTACTTC.

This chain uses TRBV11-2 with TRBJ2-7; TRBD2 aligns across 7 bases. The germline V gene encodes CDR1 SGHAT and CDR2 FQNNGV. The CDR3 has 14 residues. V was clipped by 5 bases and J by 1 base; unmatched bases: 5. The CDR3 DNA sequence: TGTGCCAGCAGCCCCCCGGGGGGTTCCTACGAGCAGTACTTC. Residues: CASSPPGGSYEQYF. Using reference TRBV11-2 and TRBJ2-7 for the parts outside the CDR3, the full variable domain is EAGVAQSPRYKIIEKRQSVAFWCNPISGHATLYWYQQILGQGPKLLIQFQNNGVVDDSQLPKDRFSAERLKGVDSTLKIQPAKLEDSAVYLCASSPPGGSYEQYFGPGTRLTVT.

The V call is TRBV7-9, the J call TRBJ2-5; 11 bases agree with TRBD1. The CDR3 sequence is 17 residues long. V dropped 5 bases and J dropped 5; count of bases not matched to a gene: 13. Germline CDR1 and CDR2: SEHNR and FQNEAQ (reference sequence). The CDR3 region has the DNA TGTGCCAGCAGCGGCCCCGGGACAGGGGGGCATAGGGAGACCCAGTACTTC. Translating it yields CASSGPGTGGHRETQYF. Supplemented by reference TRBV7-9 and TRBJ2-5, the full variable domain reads DTGVSQNPRHKITKRGQNVTFRCDPISEHNRLYWYRQTLGQGPEFLTYFQNEAQLEKSRLLSDRFSAERPKGSFSTLEIQRTEQGDSAMYLCASSGPGTGGHRETQYFGPGTRLLVL.

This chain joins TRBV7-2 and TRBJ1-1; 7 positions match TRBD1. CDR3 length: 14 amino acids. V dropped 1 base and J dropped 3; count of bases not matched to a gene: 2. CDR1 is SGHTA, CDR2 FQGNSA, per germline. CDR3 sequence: CASSLVTGDTEAFF. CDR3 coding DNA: TGTGCCAGCAGCTTAGTCACAGGGGACACTGAAGCTTTCTTT.